Here is one TCR beta chain with its context. What it binds is unknown. Germline CDR1 is MDHEN and CDR2 is SYDVKM. With V trimmed by 3 bases and J by 0 bases, 8 bases remained unmatched. The CDR3 is made up of 17 amino acids. The data stem from a study of cytomegalovirus exposure and HLA in healthy donors. Findings and limits, study-wide: Testing in vitro showed a few CMV-associated chains specific for CMV antigens.

Assay: immunoSEQ multiplex PCR; the TCRdb copy retains only in-frame clones and omits some. Found here are 100,000 to 150,000 clones, around 94% of them singletons; the top ten hold less than 1.5%. The TCR sequence derives from a woman aged 18-29 years in good health and CMV-seronegative. The rearrangement links TRBV28 to TRBJ2-3, with 8 bases aligning to TRBD2. The specimen was PBMCs. This CDR3 reads CASSLSAGGPSTDTQYF. CDR3 in DNA: TGTGCCAGCAGTTTGAGCGCGGGGGGACCTAGCACAGATACGCAGTATTTT. The full variable domain, in which reference TRBV28 and TRBJ2-3 provide the parts outside the CDR3, is DVKVTQSSRYLVKRTGEKVFLECVQDMDHENMFWYRQDPGLGLRLIYFSYDVKMKEKGDIPEGYSVSREKKERFSLILESASTNQTSMYLCASSLSAGGPSTDTQYFGPGTRLTVL.